This T cell receptor (beta chain) is drawn from a study of monozygotic twins with inflammatory bowel disease. The CDR3 covers 15 residues. Germline lookup yields CDR1 SGHAT and CDR2 FQNNGV. Template switching appended UMIs that held a 6-nucleotide sample barcode. TCRdb reworked the 5' RACE reads into one entry per CDR3 protein, no DNA. The sample features about 330,000 distinct CDR3 sequences, with under 2.5% in its top ten. The chain is built from TRBV11-2 and TRBJ2-7; TCRdb's assignment of TRBD2 cannot be checked, as there is no DNA. What was sequenced was blood. The sequence was collected from a human donor with ulcerative colitis or Crohn's disease, or a healthy co-twin of an affected twin (not recorded which). This chain's CDR3 is CASSALAGGSYEQYF.